This T cell receptor (beta chain) was captured in a study of response to subunit inactivated influenza vaccine. MiXCR, applied by TCRdb to the RT-PCR reads, yields one record per CDR3 protein. Seen here are about 310,000 distinct CDR3 sequences, around a fifth observed once, and the top ten hold about a tenth. On this clonotype itself: As yet, its antigen is unknown. This likely comes from a read error, as the CDR3 has no conserved phenylalanine or tryptophan at its end.

Germline CDR1 reads DFQATT; CDR2 reads SNEGSKA (reference sequence). CDR3 length equals 16 residues. Trimming at V came to 6 bases and at J to 0 bases, leaving 13 bases not matched to a gene. Study observations and caveats: It was the authors' suggestion that each seasonal influenza vaccination recruits few new T cells.

The clonotype was recovered from a man aged 50 to 69 who received an inactivated influenza vaccine. This chain joins TRBV20-1 and TRBJ1-1; 7 nucleotides agree with TRBD1. Specimen: PBMCs from blood, collected approximately 22 months after vaccination. CDR3 sequence reads: CSAPKPGQTLNTEAFL. CDR3 in DNA: TGCAGTGCCCCTAAGCCGGGACAGACGTTGAACACTGAAGCTTTCTTG.